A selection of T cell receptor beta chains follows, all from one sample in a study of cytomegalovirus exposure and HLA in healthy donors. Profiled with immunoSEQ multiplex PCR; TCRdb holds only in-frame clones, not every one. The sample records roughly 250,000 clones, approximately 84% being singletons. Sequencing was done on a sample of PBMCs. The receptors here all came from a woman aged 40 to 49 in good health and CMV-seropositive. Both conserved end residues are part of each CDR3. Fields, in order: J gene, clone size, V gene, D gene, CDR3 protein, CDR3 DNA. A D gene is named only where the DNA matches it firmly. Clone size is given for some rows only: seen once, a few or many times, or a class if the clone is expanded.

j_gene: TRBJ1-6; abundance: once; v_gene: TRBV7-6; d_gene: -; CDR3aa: CASSLDWDWSSPLHF; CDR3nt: TGTGCCAGCAGCTTAGACTGGGACTGGAGTTCACCCCTCCACTTT
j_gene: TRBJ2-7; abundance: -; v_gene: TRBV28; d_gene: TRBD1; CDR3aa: CASTQQGTYEQYF; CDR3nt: TGTGCCAGCACTCAACAGGGGACCTACGAGCAGTACTTC
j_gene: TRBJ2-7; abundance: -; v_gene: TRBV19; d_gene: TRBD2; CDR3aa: CASSPVAGQEQQYF; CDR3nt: TGTGCCAGTAGTCCTGTAGCGGGACAAGAGCAGCAGTACTTC
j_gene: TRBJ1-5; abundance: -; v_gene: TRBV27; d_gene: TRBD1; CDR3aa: CASSFLGYRGRESQPQHF; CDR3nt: TGTGCCAGCAGTTTCTTGGGGTACAGGGGGCGAGAAAGTCAGCCCCAGCATTTT
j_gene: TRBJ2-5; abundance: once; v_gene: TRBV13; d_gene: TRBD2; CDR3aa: CASSLSRTGGWTQYF; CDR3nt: TGTGCCAGCAGCTTGTCCCGGACGGGAGGGTGGACCCAGTACTTC
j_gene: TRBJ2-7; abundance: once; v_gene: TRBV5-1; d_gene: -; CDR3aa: CASSLGGGGCEQYF; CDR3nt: TGCGCCAGCAGCCTGGGAGGGGGGGGGTGCGAGCAGTACTTC
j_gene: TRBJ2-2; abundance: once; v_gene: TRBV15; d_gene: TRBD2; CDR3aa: CATRILAGANTGELFF; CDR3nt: TGTGCCACCAGAATCCTAGCGGGAGCGAACACCGGGGAGCTGTTTTTT
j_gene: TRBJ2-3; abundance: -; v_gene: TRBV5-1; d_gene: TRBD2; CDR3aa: CASRSKAGVSDTQYF; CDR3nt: TGCGCCAGCAGGAGTAAAGCGGGAGTCAGCGATACGCAGTATTTT
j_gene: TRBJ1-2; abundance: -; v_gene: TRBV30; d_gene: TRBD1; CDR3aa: CAWGTETHGYTF; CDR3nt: TGTGCCTGGGGGACAGAAACCCATGGCTACACCTTC
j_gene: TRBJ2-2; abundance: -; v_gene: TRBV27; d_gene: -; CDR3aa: CASSLWPSGNTGELFF; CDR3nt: TGTGCCAGCAGTTTATGGCCCAGCGGGAACACCGGGGAGCTGTTTTTT
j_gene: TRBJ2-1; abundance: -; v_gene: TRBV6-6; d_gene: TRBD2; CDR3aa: CASTGLAGYNEQFF; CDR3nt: TGTGCCAGCACGGGACTAGCGGGGTACAATGAGCAGTTCTTC
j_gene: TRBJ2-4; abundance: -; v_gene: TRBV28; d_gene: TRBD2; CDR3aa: CASSPSSGSKAKNIQYF; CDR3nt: TGTGCCAGCAGTCCCTCTAGCGGAAGTAAAGCCAAAAACATTCAGTACTTC
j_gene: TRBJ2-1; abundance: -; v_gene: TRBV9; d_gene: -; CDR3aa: CASSGDGKTYNEQFF; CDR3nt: TGTGCCAGCAGCGGAGACGGGAAGACCTACAATGAGCAGTTCTTC
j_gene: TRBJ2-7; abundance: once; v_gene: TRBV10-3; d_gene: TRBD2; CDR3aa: CAISESNSGSYEQYF; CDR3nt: TGTGCCATCAGTGAGTCAAATAGCGGGAGTTACGAGCAGTACTTC
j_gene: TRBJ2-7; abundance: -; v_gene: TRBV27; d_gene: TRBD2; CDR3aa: CASSSGTSGYEQYF; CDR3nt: TGTGCCAGCAGTTCCGGGACTAGCGGATACGAGCAGTACTTC
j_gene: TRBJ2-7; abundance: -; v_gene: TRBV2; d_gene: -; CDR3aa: CASTMSYEQYF; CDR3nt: TGTGCCAGCACTATGTCGTACGAGCAGTACTTC
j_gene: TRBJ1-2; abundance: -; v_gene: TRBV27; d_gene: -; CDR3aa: CASSLRRENYGYTF; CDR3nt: TGTGCCAGCAGTTTACGGAGGGAAAACTATGGCTACACCTTC
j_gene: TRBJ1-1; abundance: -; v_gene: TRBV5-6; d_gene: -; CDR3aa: CASSLRGMNTEAFF; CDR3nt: TGTGCCAGCAGCTTGAGGGGGATGAACACTGAAGCTTTCTTT
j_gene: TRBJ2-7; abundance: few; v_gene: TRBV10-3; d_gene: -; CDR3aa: CAIRAGSYEQYF; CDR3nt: TGTGCCATCAGAGCAGGCTCCTACGAGCAGTACTTC
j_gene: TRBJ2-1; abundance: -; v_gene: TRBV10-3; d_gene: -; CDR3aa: CAISESGQTINEQFF; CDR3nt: TGTGCCATCAGTGAGTCGGGCCAGACGATCAATGAGCAGTTCTTC
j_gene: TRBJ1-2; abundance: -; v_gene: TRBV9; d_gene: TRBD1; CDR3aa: CASSVETGGAVGYTF; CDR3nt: TGTGCCAGCAGCGTAGAGACAGGGGGCGCGGTTGGCTACACCTTC
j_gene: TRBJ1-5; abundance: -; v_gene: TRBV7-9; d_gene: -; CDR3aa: CASSLSGPQHF; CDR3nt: TGTGCCAGCAGCTTATCGGGGCCCCAGCATTTT
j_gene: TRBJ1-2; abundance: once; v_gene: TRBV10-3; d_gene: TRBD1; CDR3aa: CAISLPGQGANYGYTF; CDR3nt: TGTGCCATCAGTCTTCCGGGACAGGGAGCTAACTATGGCTACACCTTC
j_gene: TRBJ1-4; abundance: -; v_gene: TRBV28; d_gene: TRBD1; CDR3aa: CASSNTGQGKLFF; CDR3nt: TGTGCCAGCAGTAACACCGGACAGGGAAAACTGTTTTTT
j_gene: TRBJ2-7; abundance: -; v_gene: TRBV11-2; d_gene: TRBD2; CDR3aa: CASSFQREGRSEQYF; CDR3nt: TGTGCCAGCAGCTTCCAGCGGGAGGGCCGTTCGGAGCAGTACTTC
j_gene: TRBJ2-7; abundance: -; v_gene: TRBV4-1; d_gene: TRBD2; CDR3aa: CASSQHTSGGSYEQYF; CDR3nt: TGCGCCAGCAGCCAGCATACTAGCGGGGGCTCCTACGAGCAGTACTTC
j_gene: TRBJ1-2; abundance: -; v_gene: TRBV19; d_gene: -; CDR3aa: CASSPLGGWGSYGYTF; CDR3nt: TGTGCCAGTAGCCCCCTGGGCGGGTGGGGAAGCTATGGCTACACCTTC
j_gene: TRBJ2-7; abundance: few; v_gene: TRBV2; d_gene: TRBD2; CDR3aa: CASSEIGTSGRVEYF; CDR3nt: TGTGCCAGCAGTGAAATCGGGACTAGCGGGAGAGTGGAGTACTTC
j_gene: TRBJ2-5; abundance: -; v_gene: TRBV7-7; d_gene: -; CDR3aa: CASSLDNGDQETQYF; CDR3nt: TGTGCCAGCAGCTTAGATAACGGGGACCAAGAGACCCAGTACTTC
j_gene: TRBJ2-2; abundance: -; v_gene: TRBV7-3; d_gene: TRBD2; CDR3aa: CASSSEGLAGSGELFF; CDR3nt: TGTGCCAGCAGTTCAGAGGGACTAGCGGGATCCGGGGAGCTGTTTTTT
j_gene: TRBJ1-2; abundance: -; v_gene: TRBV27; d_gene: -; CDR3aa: CASSRGGLYGYTF; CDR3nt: TGTGCCAGCAGTCGGGGAGGGCTCTATGGCTACACCTTC
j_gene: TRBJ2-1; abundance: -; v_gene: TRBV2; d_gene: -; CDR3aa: CASSEPPQTRANEQFF; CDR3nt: TGTGCCAGCAGTGAACCCCCTCAAACTAGGGCCAATGAGCAGTTCTTC
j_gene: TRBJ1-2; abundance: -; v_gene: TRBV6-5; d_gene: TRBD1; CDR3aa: CASSRDRGQFGYTF; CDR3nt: TGTGCCAGCAGTCGGGACAGGGGGCAGTTTGGCTACACCTTC
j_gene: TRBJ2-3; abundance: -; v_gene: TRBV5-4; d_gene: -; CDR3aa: CASSSTMGADTQYF; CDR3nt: TGTGCCAGCAGTTCCACGATGGGCGCAGATACGCAGTATTTT
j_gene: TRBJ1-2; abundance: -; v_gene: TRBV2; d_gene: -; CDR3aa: CASSATAGSGNYGYTF; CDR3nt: TGTGCCAGCAGTGCGACAGCGGGATCGGGGAACTATGGCTACACCTTC
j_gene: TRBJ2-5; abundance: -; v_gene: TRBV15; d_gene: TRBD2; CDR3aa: CATSRGGGGFETQYF; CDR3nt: TGTGCCACCAGCAGAGGGGGGGGAGGGTTTGAGACCCAGTACTTC
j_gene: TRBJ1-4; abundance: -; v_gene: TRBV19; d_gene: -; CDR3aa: CASSVTTNEKLFF; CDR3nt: TGTGCCAGTAGCGTAACAACTAATGAAAAACTGTTTTTT
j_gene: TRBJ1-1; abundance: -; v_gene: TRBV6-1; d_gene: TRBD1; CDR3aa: CASSGLQGARSPEAFF; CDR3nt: TGTGCCAGCAGTGGGTTACAGGGGGCGCGTTCCCCTGAAGCTTTCTTT
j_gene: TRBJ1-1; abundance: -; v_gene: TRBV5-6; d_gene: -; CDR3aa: CASSLVGRNTEAFF; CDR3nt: TGTGCCAGCAGCTTGGTGGGCAGGAACACTGAAGCTTTCTTT
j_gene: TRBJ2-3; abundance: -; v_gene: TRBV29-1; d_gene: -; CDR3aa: CSVERTGTDTQYF; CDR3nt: TGCAGCGTTGAGCGGACAGGCACAGATACGCAGTATTTT
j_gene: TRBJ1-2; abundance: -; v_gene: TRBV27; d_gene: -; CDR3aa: CASSLGIGDGYTF; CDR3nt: TGTGCCAGCAGCCTCGGGATCGGGGATGGCTACACCTTC
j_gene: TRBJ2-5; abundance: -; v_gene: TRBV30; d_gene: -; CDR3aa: CAWSPLGSQETQYF; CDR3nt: TGTGCCTGGAGTCCCCTTGGCAGCCAAGAGACCCAGTACTTC
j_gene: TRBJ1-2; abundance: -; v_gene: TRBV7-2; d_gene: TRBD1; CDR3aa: CASSLGTGFWGYTF; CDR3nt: TGTGCCAGCAGCTTAGGGACAGGGTTCTGGGGCTACACCTTC
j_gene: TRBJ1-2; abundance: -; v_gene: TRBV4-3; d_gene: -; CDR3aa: CASSQAQGNNYGYTF; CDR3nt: TGCGCCAGCAGCCAAGCCCAGGGGAATAACTATGGCTACACCTTC
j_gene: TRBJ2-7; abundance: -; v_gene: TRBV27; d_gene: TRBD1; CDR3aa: CASNPDRGSSEQYF; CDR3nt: TGTGCCAGCAACCCGGACAGGGGGTCCTCCGAGCAGTACTTC